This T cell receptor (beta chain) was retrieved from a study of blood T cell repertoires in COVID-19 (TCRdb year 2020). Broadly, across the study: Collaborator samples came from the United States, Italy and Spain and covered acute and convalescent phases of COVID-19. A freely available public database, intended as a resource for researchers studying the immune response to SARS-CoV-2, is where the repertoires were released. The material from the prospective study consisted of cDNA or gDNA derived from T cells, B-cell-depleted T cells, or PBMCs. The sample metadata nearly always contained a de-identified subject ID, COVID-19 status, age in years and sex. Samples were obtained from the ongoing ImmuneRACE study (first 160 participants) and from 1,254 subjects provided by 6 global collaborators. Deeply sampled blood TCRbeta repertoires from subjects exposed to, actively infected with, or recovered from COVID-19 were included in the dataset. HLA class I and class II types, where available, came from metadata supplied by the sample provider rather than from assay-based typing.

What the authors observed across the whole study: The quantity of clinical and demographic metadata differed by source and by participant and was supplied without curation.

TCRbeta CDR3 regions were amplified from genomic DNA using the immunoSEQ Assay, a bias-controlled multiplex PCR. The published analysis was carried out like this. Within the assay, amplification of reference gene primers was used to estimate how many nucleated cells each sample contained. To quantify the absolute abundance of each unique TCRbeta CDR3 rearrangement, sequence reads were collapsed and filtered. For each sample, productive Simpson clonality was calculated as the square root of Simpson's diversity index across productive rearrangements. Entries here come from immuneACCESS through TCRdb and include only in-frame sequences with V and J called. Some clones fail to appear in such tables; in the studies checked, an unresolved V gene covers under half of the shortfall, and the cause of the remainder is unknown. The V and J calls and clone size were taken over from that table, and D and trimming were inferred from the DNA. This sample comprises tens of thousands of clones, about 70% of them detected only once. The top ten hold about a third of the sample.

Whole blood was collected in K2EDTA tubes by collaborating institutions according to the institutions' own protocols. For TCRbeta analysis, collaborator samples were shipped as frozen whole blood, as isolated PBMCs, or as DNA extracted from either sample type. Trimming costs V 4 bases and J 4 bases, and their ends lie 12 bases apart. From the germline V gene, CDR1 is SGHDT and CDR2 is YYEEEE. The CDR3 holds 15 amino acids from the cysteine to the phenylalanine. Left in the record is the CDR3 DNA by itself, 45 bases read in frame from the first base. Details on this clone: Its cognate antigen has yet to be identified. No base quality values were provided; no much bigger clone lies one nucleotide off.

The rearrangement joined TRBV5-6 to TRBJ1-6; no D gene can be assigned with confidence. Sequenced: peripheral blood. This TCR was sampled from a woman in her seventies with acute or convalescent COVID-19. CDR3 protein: CASSRNRMYNSPLHF. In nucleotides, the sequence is TGTGCCAGCAGCCGGAACAGAATGTATAATTCACCCCTCCACTTT.